One sample yielded the 29 T cell receptor beta chains listed below, sequenced in a study of T cell responses to AZD1222 COVID-19 vaccine. The table came from immunoSEQ multiplex PCR; TCRdb's copy has only in-frame clones and leaves some out. The sample has tens of thousands of clones, 75% to 95% seen once; the top ten hold around 30%. Material: peripheral blood, obtained 28 days after the second AZD1222 dose. Receptors were obtained from an adult who received the AZD1222 COVID-19 vaccine.

The chain joins TRBV11-2 to TRBJ2-1; D remains ambiguous. The CDR3 is 12 residues long. In germline, CDR1 is SGHAT, CDR2 FQNNGV. V lost 1 base, J lost 13 bases, and 11 bases lay in between. CDR3 sequence: CASSLVSIEQFF. CDR3 bases: TGTGCCAGCAGCTTAGTTAGTATTGAACAGTTCTTC. The full variable domain, completed using reference TRBV11-2 and TRBJ2-1, is EAGVAQSPRYKIIEKRQSVAFWCNPISGHATLYWYQQILGQGPKLLIQFQNNGVVDDSQLPKDRFSAERLKGVDSTLKIQPAKLEDSAVYLCASSLVSIEQFFGPGTRLTVL.

V and J are TRBV30 and TRBJ1-1; D gene unclear. The V gene's germline CDR1 is GTSNPN and CDR2 SVGIG (reference sequence). The CDR3 consists of 11 residues. CDR3 residues: CAITYGTEAFF. As DNA, the CDR3 is TGTGCAATTACTTATGGCACTGAAGCTTTCTTT.

This rearrangement joins TRBV2 to TRBJ1-1; no firm D call. Looked up from germline, CDR1 is SNHLY and CDR2 is FYNNEI. The CDR3 sequence is 13 residues long. V was trimmed by 3 bases and J by 1 base, leaving 6 bases between them. The CDR3 coding sequence is TGTGCCAGCAGTGAGCAGTGGAACACTGAAGCTTTCTTT. This translates into CASSEQWNTEAFF.

J is TRBJ2-2 and V is TRBV5-1; TRBD2 agrees at 13 bases. This CDR3 is built from 21 residues. The trim removed 0 bases at V and 7 bases at J, leaving 18 bases unmatched. CDR1 SGHRS and CDR2 YFSETQ come from the germline V gene. The CDR3 DNA follows: TGCGCCAGCAGCTTGGCGCCCCGGACTAGCGGGAGCCCTTTTAAGGGCGGGGAGCTGTTTTTT. This translates into CASSLAPRTSGSPFKGGELFF. The full variable domain, with the rest looked up from reference TRBV5-1 and TRBJ2-2, is KAGVTQTPRYLIKTRGQQVTLSCSPISGHRSVSWYQQTPGQGLQFLFEYFSETQRNKGNFPGRFSGRQFSNSRSEMNVSTLELGDSALYLCASSLAPRTSGSPFKGGELFFGEGSRLTVL.

V and J are TRBV9 and TRBJ2-7; 12 bases line up with TRBD2. Germline CDR1 reads SGDLS; CDR2 reads YYNGEE. The CDR3 consists of 13 residues. V lost 4 bases, J lost 6 bases, and 2 bases stayed unmatched. CDR3 sequence (DNA): TGTGCCAGCAGCCTAGCGGGAGGGCCCGAGCAGTACTTC. Its translation is CASSLAGGPEQYF.

The table lists this clone with a count of one. V is TRBV21-1 and J is TRBJ2-7; the D call in the table, TRBD2, was not verified against the DNA. TRBV21-1 is tagged as a pseudogene. The CDR3 spans 14 residues. The DNA for the CDR3 is TGTGCCAGCAGCAAGGGGGGGAGCTCCTACGAGCAGTACTTC. Protein sequence: CASSKGGSSYEQYF.

This clone appeared once. The rearrangement joins TRBV5-1 to TRBJ2-7; the match to TRBD2 covers 11 bases. The germline V gene has CDR1 SGHRS and CDR2 YFSETQ. The CDR3 covers 16 residues. J gave up 3 bases and V 4 bases, and 9 bases lay outside the gene matches. The CDR3 protein is CASSLMGLAEHYEQYF. CDR3 bases: TGCGCCAGCAGCCTGATGGGACTAGCGGAGCACTACGAGCAGTACTTC.

The genes are TRBV29-1 and TRBJ1-3; 12 bases match TRBD1. Losses at the gene ends were 5 bases for V and 2 bases for J; bases not matched to a gene: 13. This CDR3 region has 18 residues. Germline V gene lookup returns CDR1 SQVTM and CDR2 ANQGSEA. Written as DNA, the CDR3 is TGCAGCGTTTTTGTGGGAGACCGGGACAGGGGGCCTGGAAACACCATATATTTT. It specifies CSVFVGDRDRGPGNTIYF.

V and J are TRBV27 and TRBJ2-7; D remains unclear. This CDR3 is built from 16 residues. Trimming removed 6 bases from V and 1 base from J, with 19 bases in between. Germline assignment: CDR1 MNHEY and CDR2 SMNVEV (reference sequence). This CDR3 reads CASSPPPGAASYEQYF. The CDR3 coding sequence is TGTGCCAGCAGCCCCCCACCGGGTGCGGCGTCCTACGAGCAGTACTTC.

The chain is built from TRBV15 and TRBJ1-5; D unclear. The V gene lost 0 bases and the J gene lost 7 bases, with 16 bases spanning the gap. Germline CDR1 reads LNHNV; CDR2 reads YYDKDF (reference sequence). The CDR3 is made up of 16 amino acids. CDR3 bases: TGTGCCACCAGCAGAGATTATTGGGGAAGTGAACAGCCCCAGCATTTT. This encodes CATSRDYWGSEQPQHF. The whole variable domain, filled in from reference TRBV15 and TRBJ1-5, reads DAMVIQNPRYQVTQFGKPVTLSCSQTLNHNVMYWYQQKSSQAPKLLFHYYDKDFNNEADTPDNFQSRRPNTSFCFLDIRSPGLGDTAMYLCATSRDYWGSEQPQHFGDGTRLSIL.

The J gene is TRBJ1-1, the V gene TRBV15; 9 bases match TRBD1. The CDR3 extends over 16 amino acids. Germline CDR1 LNHNV, CDR2 YYDKDF (reference sequence). J was trimmed by 1 base and V by 6 bases; bases with no gene match: 9. This CDR3 is CATRGGTGLWNTEAFF. The DNA of the CDR3 is TGTGCCACCAGGGGAGGGACAGGGCTGTGGAACACTGAAGCTTTCTTT.

V and J are TRBV18 and TRBJ1-3; 10 nucleotides match TRBD1. The V and J ends lost 6 bases and 0 bases, in that order; junction bases with no gene match: 8. CDR1 and CDR2 from the germline V gene are KGHSH and LQKENI. This CDR3 has 17 residues. CDR3 in DNA: TGTGCCAGCTCGAACAGGGACAGGGGCTCCTCTGGAAACACCATATATTTT. It encodes CASSNRDRGSSGNTIYF. The full variable domain, with the rest looked up from reference TRBV18 and TRBJ1-3, is NAGVMQNPRHLVRRRGQEARLRCSPMKGHSHVYWYRQLPEEGLKFMVYLQKENIIDESGMPKERFSAEFPKEGPSILRIQQVVRGDSAAYFCASSNRDRGSSGNTIYFGEGSWLTVV.

The chain uses TRBV28 and TRBJ2-7; D is unclear. Germline loops: CDR1 MDHEN, CDR2 SYDVKM. There are 14 residues in the CDR3. The V gene lost 2 bases and the J gene lost 1 base, with 9 bases spanning the gap. For the CDR3, the DNA is TGTGCCAGCAGTTTAGAGTCTGTTTCCTACGAGCAGTACTTC. Translating gives CASSLESVSYEQYF.

In its sample, this clone was seen once. This sequence joins TRBV19 and TRBJ1-2; TRBD1 matches 7 bases. Trimming removed 4 bases from V and 2 bases from J; junction bases left unmatched: 4. Looked up from germline, CDR1 is LNHDA and CDR2 is SQIVND (reference sequence). The CDR3 covers 14 residues. This CDR3 is CASSTTGSNYGYTF. CDR3 DNA sequence: TGTGCCAGTAGTACGACAGGGTCCAACTATGGCTACACCTTC.

The chain carries TRBV6-5 and TRBJ1-1; TRBD1 matches 11 bases. Unmatched junction bases numbered 6, after V lost 6 bases and J lost 3 bases. This CDR3 has 15 amino acids. Germline V lookup: CDR1 MNHEY, CDR2 SVGAGI. In DNA, the CDR3 is TGTGCCAGCAGCTCCGGGACAGGGGGTTACACTGAAGCTTTCTTT. Its protein is CASSSGTGGYTEAFF.

The sample holds one count of this clone. The chain links TRBV6-5 to TRBJ2-7, with D uncertain. Germline values: CDR1 MNHEY, CDR2 SVGAGI. Trimming took off 7 bases at V and 1 base at J, with 11 bases between the two ends. The CDR3 runs 13 residues. In nucleotides, the CDR3 is TGTGCCAGCACTATTGGGGAATCCTACGAGCAGTACTTC. Protein sequence: CASTIGESYEQYF.

This rearrangement joins TRBV7-9 to TRBJ2-7, with TRBD1 matching 7 bases. The CDR3 is 14 residues long. Trimming removed 4 bases from V and 0 bases from J; junction bases left unmatched: 3. Germline values: CDR1 SEHNR, CDR2 FQNEAQ (reference sequence). CDR3 loop: CASSSDRTSYEQYF. The CDR3, as DNA: TGTGCCAGCAGCTCGGACAGGACCTCCTACGAGCAGTACTTC.

This sequence joins TRBV3-1 (or the pseudogene TRBV3-2) and TRBJ1-6, with D uncertain. V was pared by 6 bases and J by 8 bases, with 14 bases between. The CDR3 sequence is 14 residues long. Germline V gene data show CDR1 as LGHDT and CDR2 as YNNKEL (reference sequence). DNA for the CDR3: TGTGCCAGCAGTCTTGACGGAACGCATTCACCCCTCCACTTT. It specifies CASSLDGTHSPLHF.

Notes on this clone: Other DNA sequences in this sample translate to the same CDR3. V is TRBV10-1 and J is TRBJ2-7, with 16 bases aligning to TRBD2. CDR1 WNHNN and CDR2 SYGVQD come from the germline V gene (reference sequence). The CDR3 is 19 amino acids. Losses at the gene ends were 3 bases for V and 3 bases for J; bases not matched to a gene: 11. The CDR3 here is CASSEGGGLAGGPSYEQYF. The CDR3 nucleotides are TGCGCCAGCAGTGAAGGAGGGGGACTAGCGGGAGGGCCTAGCTACGAGCAGTACTTC.

CDR3 in DNA: TGCGCCAGCAGCGAAAAGGACAGGGCAGAGACCCAGTACTTC. This gives the protein CASSEKDRAETQYF. The V and J genes are TRBV5-1 and TRBJ2-5; 8 bases are shared with TRBD1. The CDR3 totals 14 residues. Germline CDR1 and CDR2: SGHRS and YFSETQ. J gave up 4 bases and V 4 bases, and 6 bases lay outside the gene matches.

The J gene is TRBJ2-7, the V gene TRBV18; a possible D gene is TRBD1 (5 bases). V lost 6 bases, J lost 5 bases, and 17 bases lay in between. Germline V gene lookup returns CDR1 KGHSH and CDR2 LQKENI. The CDR3 is 14 amino acids. As DNA, the CDR3 is TGTGCCAGCTCGCCCCAGACAGCCATCAACGAGCAGTACTTC. Its translation: CASSPQTAINEQYF.

The V gene is TRBV9, the J gene TRBJ2-2; D unclear. Trimming took off 3 bases at V and 4 bases at J, with 7 bases between the two ends. The CDR3 totals 13 residues. Germline values: CDR1 SGDLS, CDR2 YYNGEE. CDR3 nucleotide sequence: TGTGCCAGCAGCGCGACTCCCACCGGGGAGCTGTTTTTT. Protein sequence: CASSATPTGELFF.

The chain joins TRBV5-1 to TRBJ2-1; tentative D call: TRBD2 (5 bases). CDR1 SGHRS and CDR2 YFSETQ come from the germline V gene. The CDR3 is 15 residues long. Deletions cut 4 bases from V and 0 bases from J, with 11 bases between. This CDR3 reads CASSRVGSSYNEQFF. The CDR3 coding sequence is TGCGCCAGCAGCCGGGTTGGGAGCTCCTACAATGAGCAGTTCTTC. Complete variable domain (other parts from reference TRBV5-1 and TRBJ2-1): KAGVTQTPRYLIKTRGQQVTLSCSPISGHRSVSWYQQTPGQGLQFLFEYFSETQRNKGNFPGRFSGRQFSNSRSEMNVSTLELGDSALYLCASSRVGSSYNEQFFGPGTRLTVL.

This rearrangement joins TRBV29-1 to TRBJ1-5; 7 bases align to TRBD1. The CDR3 totals 14 residues. Trimming at V came to 6 bases and at J to 1 base, leaving 6 bases not matched to a gene. Germline V gene sequence: CDR1 SQVTM, CDR2 ANQGSEA. The CDR3 loop is CSVGPGGSNQPQHF. CDR3 nucleotide sequence: TGCAGCGTGGGCCCAGGGGGAAGCAATCAGCCCCAGCATTTT.

The rearrangement joins TRBV28 to TRBJ1-1, with a possible D match to TRBD1 (6 bases). This CDR3 comprises 13 residues. Germline CDR1 is MDHEN and CDR2 is SYDVKM. The V end was cut by 11 bases, the J end by 1 base, with 14 bases between. The CDR3 spells CASEGGQNTEAFF. As DNA, the CDR3 is TGTGCCTCCGAAGGGGGGCAGAACACTGAAGCTTTCTTT.

This sequence joins TRBV9 and TRBJ2-1; 10 nucleotides match TRBD2. With 3 bases clipped from V and 5 bases from J, the junction kept 5 bases outside the gene matches. CDR1 is SGDLS, CDR2 YYNGEE, per germline. The CDR3 sequence is 15 residues long. CDR3 DNA: TGTGCCAGCAGCGCTCGGACTAGCGGAGACAATGAGCAGTTCTTC. Protein sequence: CASSARTSGDNEQFF.

V gene TRBV7-2 combines with J gene TRBJ1-1; maybe TRBD1 (6 bases). This CDR3 comprises 12 residues. Between the trimmed V and J ends, which lost 2 bases and 8 bases, there was a span of 9 bases. Per the germline V gene, CDR1 is SGHTA and CDR2 is FQGNSA. Written as DNA, the CDR3 is TGTGCCAGCAGCTTAAGTGGGACAGAAGCTTTCTTT. It codes for CASSLSGTEAFF.

The chain joins TRBV14 to TRBJ2-7; D is uncertain. The CDR3 runs 12 residues. CDR1 is SGHDN, CDR2 FVKESK, per germline. Trimming pared 4 bases from V and 6 bases from J, leaving 10 bases between. The CDR3 spells CASSPAWSEQYF. The CDR3 nucleotides are TGTGCCAGCAGCCCAGCCTGGAGCGAGCAGTACTTC. The full variable domain, rest sourced from reference TRBV14 and TRBJ2-7, is EAGVTQFPSHSVIEKGQTVTLRCDPISGHDNLYWYRRVMGKEIKFLLHFVKESKQDESGMPNNRFLAERTGGTYSTLKVQPAELEDSGVYFCASSPAWSEQYFGPGTRLTVT.

This sequence joins TRBV5-5 and TRBJ2-7; D unclear. CDR1 is SGHKS and CDR2 is YYEKEE in the germline V gene (reference sequence). This CDR3 contains 11 residues. V was clipped by 0 bases and J by 7 bases, with 5 bases between them. The CDR3 DNA reads TGTGCCAGCAGCTTGGCGTGGGAGCAGTACTTC. This translates into CASSLAWEQYF. The full variable domain, its missing parts supplied by reference TRBV5-5 and TRBJ2-7, is DAGVTQSPTHLIKTRGQQVTLRCSPISGHKSVSWYQQVLGQGPQFIFQYYEKEERGRGNFPDRFSARQFPNYSSELNVNALLLGDSALYLCASSLAWEQYFGPGTRLTVT.